This T cell receptor beta chain was captured in a study of T cell responses to AZD1222 COVID-19 vaccine. Looked up from germline, CDR1 is LGHNA and CDR2 is YSLEER. CDR3 size: 17 residues. J was trimmed by 3 bases and V by 0 bases; bases with no gene match: 11. Study-wide findings and caveats: The donors showed a predominance of white British ancestry and of females, with possible underestimation of clonal diversity. Only a handful of AZD1222 recipients were seropositive at baseline. The reported proportion of spike-specific TCRs targeting unmutated variant regions was nearly half.

TCRdb keeps only in-frame clones here, not all; method: immunoSEQ multiplex PCR. The data contain 100,000 or so clones, roughly 89% of them singletons. To note about this clone: The antigen is undetermined.

Second-dose groups at about 4 or about 12 weeks were pooled. The receptor was derived from an adult who received the AZD1222 COVID-19 vaccine. The chain joins TRBV4-3 to TRBJ2-7, with 7 bases aligning to TRBD2. This material consisted of peripheral blood, taken 28 days after the second AZD1222 dose. Written as DNA, the CDR3 is TGCGCCAGCAGCCAAGATCCCACCGGGACTAAATACTACGAGCAGTACTTC. Protein sequence: CASSQDPTGTKYYEQYF.